This entry lists 21 T cell receptor beta chains sequenced from one sample in a study of T cell repertoires in cytomegalovirus infection. MiXCR, applied by TCRdb to the reads, yields one record per CDR3 protein. The data contain about 130,000 distinct CDR3 sequences, about 10% of them singletons. The sequencing sample was made of PBMCs. The source of these receptors is a human donor in good health (CMV status not recorded). Some clones in this sample may be carry-over from other donors' samples.

This clonotype was found many times. The chain couples TRBV28 to TRBJ2-5; tentative D call: TRBD2 (6 bases). The germline gives CDR1 MDHEN, CDR2 SYDVKM. CDR3 length equals 13 residues. The germline V and J ends were trimmed by 8 bases and 2 bases, with 12 bases remaining between them. The CDR3 loop is CASRGNLQETQYF. The CDR3, as DNA: TGTGCCAGCCGGGGGAACCTACAAGAGACCCAGTACTTC.

There are many counts of this clonotype. The chain couples TRBV25-1 to TRBJ1-1, with D maybe TRBD1 (6 bases). The CDR3 covers 15 residues. In germline, CDR1 is MGHDK, CDR2 SYGVNS. V lost 5 bases and J lost 1, with 14 bases in between. This CDR3 reads CASSRGGAGNTEAFF. In DNA, the CDR3 is TGTGCCAGCAGTCGAGGGGGGGCCGGGAACACTGAAGCTTTCTTT.

This clonotype has a count of ten or more. The chain combines TRBV12-3 or TRBV12-4 with TRBJ2-1; TRBD1 matches at 7 bases. This CDR3 is built from 16 residues. V dropped 0 bases and J dropped 3; count of bases not matched to a gene: 5. The CDR3 region has the DNA TGTGCCAGCAGTTTAGCGTTGGGGACAGACTACAATGAGCAGTTCTTC. Its translation: CASSLALGTDYNEQFF.

The sample holds many counts of this clonotype. This chain connects TRBV5-5 to TRBJ2-4; 11 positions match TRBD1. V shed 4 bases, J shed 0 bases, and the junction held 12 bases outside the gene matches. Germline V gene sequence: CDR1 SGHKS, CDR2 YYEKEE (reference sequence). CDR3 length: 19 residues. Here the CDR3 reads CASSRGQGAGETAKNIQYF. CDR3 coding DNA: TGTGCCAGCAGCAGAGGACAGGGGGCAGGAGAGACAGCCAAAAACATTCAGTACTTC.

V gene TRBV19 combines with J gene TRBJ2-7; 7 nucleotides match TRBD1. This CDR3 has 14 amino acids. Germline CDR1 and CDR2: LNHDA and SQIVND (reference sequence). V lost 4 bases and J lost 0; bases outside the gene matches: 3. CDR3 region: CASSRGQISYEQYF. In DNA form, the CDR3 reads TGTGCCAGTAGTAGGGGACAGATCTCCTACGAGCAGTACTTC.

This clonotype was observed at least ten times. The chain has TRBV2 and TRBJ2-3; D perhaps matches TRBD2 (6 bases). Germline CDR1 is SNHLY and CDR2 is FYNNEI. V lost 6 bases and J 8 bases, leaving 12 bases between the germline ends. The CDR3 totals 12 residues. DNA for the CDR3: TGTGCCAGCAGGGGGACTCCGCTTACGCAGTATTTT. Its protein product is CASRGTPLTQYF. The whole variable domain, remainder taken from reference TRBV2 and TRBJ2-3, is EPEVTQTPSHQVTQMGQEVILRCVPISNHLYFYWYRQILGQKVEFLVSFYNNEISEKSEIFDDQFSVERPDGSNFTLKIRSTKLEDSAMYFCASRGTPLTQYFGPGTRLTVL.

This clonotype was seen ten or more times. The chain couples TRBV19 to TRBJ1-1, with D possibly being TRBD1 (5 bases). With 3 bases removed from V and 1 base from J, the gap between germline ends came to 12 bases. The germline V gene encodes CDR1 LNHDA and CDR2 SQIVND (reference sequence). This CDR3 comprises 15 residues. CDR3 region: CASSIIQAGNTEAFF. CDR3 DNA sequence: TGTGCCAGTAGTATCATACAGGCTGGGAACACTGAAGCTTTCTTT.

This clonotype came up many times. The chain uses TRBV6-6 and TRBJ1-1, with D possibly being TRBD1 (5 bases). There are 14 residues in the CDR3. V lost 3 bases, J lost 1 base, and 9 bases lay in between. Germline-derived CDR1 and CDR2 are MNHNY and SVGAGI (reference sequence). CDR3 region: CASSYVQGNTEAFF. CDR3 nucleotides: TGTGCCAGCAGTTATGTGCAGGGGAACACTGAAGCTTTCTTT.

In this sample, this clonotype turned up a few times. The chain is built from TRBV6-5 and TRBJ2-7; D call uncertain. CDR1 is MNHEY, CDR2 SVGAGI, per germline. CDR3 length: 13 amino acids. Trimming cost V 0 bases and J 6 bases, with 9 bases left between them. CDR3 bases: TGTGCCAGCAGTTACTCGGTCAACGCCGAGCAGTACTTC. Its protein is CASSYSVNAEQYF.

The V gene is TRBV5-5, the J gene TRBJ1-5; 9 bases agree with TRBD1. This CDR3 has 16 amino acids. V was pared by 3 bases and J by 2 bases, with 6 bases of the junction left unmatched. The germline gives CDR1 SGHKS, CDR2 YYEKEE (reference sequence). This chain's CDR3 is CASSSGTGYGNQPQHF. The DNA of the CDR3 is TGTGCCAGCAGCTCGGGGACAGGGTATGGCAATCAGCCCCAGCATTTT.

The sample holds many counts of this clonotype. The V and J genes are TRBV5-4 and TRBJ2-3; 10 bases line up with TRBD1. J was trimmed by 3 bases and V by 4 bases; bases with no gene match: 11. The length of the CDR3 is 17 residues. Germline lookup yields CDR1 SGHNT and CDR2 YYREEE (reference sequence). The CDR3 loop reads CASSAIVGQGWTDTQYF. The CDR3 nucleotides are TGTGCCAGCAGCGCGATTGTGGGACAGGGGTGGACAGATACGCAGTATTTT.

This clonotype was seen at least ten times. The genes are TRBV19 and TRBJ2-4; the D gene is possibly TRBD2 (7 bases). Germline CDR1 reads LNHDA; CDR2 reads SQIVND (reference sequence). The CDR3 spans 15 residues. The V gene lost 5 bases and the J gene lost 5 bases, with 16 bases spanning the gap. CDR3 protein: CASSAYRGAENIQYF. For the CDR3, the DNA is TGTGCCAGTAGTGCTTACCGGGGGGCGGAAAACATTCAGTACTTC.

In its sample, this clonotype was seen a few times. One end of the junction is discordant with germline, which a read error may explain. J is TRBJ2-5 and V is TRBV2, with TRBD2 as a possible D gene (5 bases). Germline CDR1 SNHLY, CDR2 FYNNEI. CDR3 length: 11 residues. The DNA for the CDR3 is TGTGCCAGCAGGACACTAGAGGCCCAGTACTTC. It translates to CASRTLEAQYF.

This clonotype was counted between two and nine times. The chain has TRBV28 and TRBJ2-3, with 7 nucleotides matching TRBD2. The CDR3 sequence is 14 residues long. The V gene's germline CDR1 is MDHEN and CDR2 SYDVKM. V shed 5 bases and J 2 bases; nucleotides not matched to a gene: 4. The CDR3 sequence is CASSPRGITDTQYF. The CDR3 DNA follows: TGTGCCAGCAGTCCGCGGGGGATCACAGATACGCAGTATTTT.

This clonotype was seen repeatedly, ten times or more. The V call is TRBV7-2, the J call TRBJ1-1; D unresolved. Germline V CDR1 and CDR2: SGHTA, FQGNSA. CDR3 size: 12 residues. V was clipped by 5 bases and J by 6 bases, with 10 bases between them. The CDR3 nucleotides are TGTGCCAGCAGCCCGTCCCAGGCTGAAGCTTTCTTT. This gives the protein CASSPSQAEAFF.

This clonotype came up many times. The CDR3 here is CASSSSNNYEQYF. The CDR3 DNA reads as TGTGCCAGCAGTTCCTCAAATAACTACGAGCAGTACTTC. The chain is built from TRBV6-2 or TRBV6-3 and TRBJ2-7; D is undetermined. The CDR3 is made up of 13 amino acids. CDR1 MNHEY and CDR2 SVGEGT come from the germline V gene. V was clipped by 4 bases and J by 3 bases, with 10 bases between them.

This clonotype has just a few counts. The genes are TRBV20-1 and TRBJ1-1; D is undetermined. From germline, CDR1 is DFQATT and CDR2 SNEGSKA (reference sequence). This CDR3 comprises 14 residues. The V and J ends lost 1 base and 2 bases respectively, with 11 bases between them. CDR3 residues: CSARVPPGNTEAFF. The CDR3 bases are TGCAGTGCTAGAGTGCCCCCGGGAAACACTGAAGCTTTCTTT.

The chain links TRBV11-2 to TRBJ2-3; D call uncertain. Germline V lookup: CDR1 SGHAT, CDR2 FQNNGV. The CDR3 loop spans 15 amino acids. The ends were cut back, 0 bases at V and 6 bases at J, with 13 bases in the middle. The CDR3 spells CASSLEVPPGDTQYF. The DNA of the CDR3 is TGTGCCAGCAGCTTAGAGGTTCCGCCCGGGGATACGCAGTATTTT.

The sample holds a few counts of this clonotype. This chain connects TRBV20-1 to TRBJ1-1; TRBD1 might be the D (5 bases). This CDR3 comprises 15 residues. V was trimmed by 3 bases and J by 5 bases, leaving 19 bases between them. CDR1 and CDR2 (germline): DFQATT, SNEGSKA (reference sequence). The CDR3 DNA reads TGCAGTGCTAGGGGAACAGGTCGGGTGGGAACTGAAGCTTTCTTT. This sequence encodes CSARGTGRVGTEAFF.

The rearrangement links TRBV2 to TRBJ2-7; a weak D match, TRBD2 (6 bases). The CDR3 sequence is 13 residues long. Looked up from germline, CDR1 is SNHLY and CDR2 is FYNNEI. V shed 4 bases and J shed 2 bases, with 9 bases lying between them. This chain's CDR3 is CASSARGAYEQYF. CDR3 nucleotides: TGTGCCAGCAGTGCGCGCGGGGCCTACGAGCAGTACTTC.

This clonotype was observed many times. V usage is TRBV4-2 and J usage is TRBJ2-6; possible D gene TRBD2, 6 bases. The CDR3 loop spans 18 amino acids. Trimming stripped 0 bases from V and 2 bases from J, with 14 bases between. The germline CDR1 and CDR2 sequences are LGHNA and YNFKEQ. The CDR3 coding sequence is TGTGCCAGCAGCCAAGATCGGATCGGAGGGACTGGGGCCAACGTCCTGACTTTC. This gives the protein CASSQDRIGGTGANVLTF.